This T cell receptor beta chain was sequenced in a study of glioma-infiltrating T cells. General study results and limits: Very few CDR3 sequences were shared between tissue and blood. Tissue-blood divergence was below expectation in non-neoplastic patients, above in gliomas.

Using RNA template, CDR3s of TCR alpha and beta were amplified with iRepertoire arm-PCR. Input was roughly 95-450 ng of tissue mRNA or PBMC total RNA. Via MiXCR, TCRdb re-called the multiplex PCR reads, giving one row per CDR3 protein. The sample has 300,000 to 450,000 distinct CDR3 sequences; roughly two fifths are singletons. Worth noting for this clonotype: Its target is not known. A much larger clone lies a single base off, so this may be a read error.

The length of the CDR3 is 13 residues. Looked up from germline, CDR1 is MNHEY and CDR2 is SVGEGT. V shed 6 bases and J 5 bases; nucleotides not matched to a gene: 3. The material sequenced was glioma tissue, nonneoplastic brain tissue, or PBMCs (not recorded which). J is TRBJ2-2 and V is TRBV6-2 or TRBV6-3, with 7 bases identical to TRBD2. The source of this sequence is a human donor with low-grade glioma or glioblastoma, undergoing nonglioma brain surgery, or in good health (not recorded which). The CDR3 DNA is TGTGCCAGCAGAAGCGGGAAAACCGGGGAGCTGTTTTTT. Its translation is CASRSGKTGELFF.